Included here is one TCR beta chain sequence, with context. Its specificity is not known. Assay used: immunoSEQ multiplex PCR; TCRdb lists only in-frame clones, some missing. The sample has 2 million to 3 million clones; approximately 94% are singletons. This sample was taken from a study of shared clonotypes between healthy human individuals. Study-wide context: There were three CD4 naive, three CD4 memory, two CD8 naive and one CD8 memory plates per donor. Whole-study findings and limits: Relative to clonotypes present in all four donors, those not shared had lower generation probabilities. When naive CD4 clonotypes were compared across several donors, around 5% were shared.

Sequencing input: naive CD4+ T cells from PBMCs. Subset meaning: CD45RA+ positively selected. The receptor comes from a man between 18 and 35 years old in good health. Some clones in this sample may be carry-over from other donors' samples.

This CDR3 is CASSPRLQPYEQYF. The CDR3 region has the DNA TGTGCCAGCAGCCCCCGACTACAACCCTACGAGCAGTACTTC. The V gene is TRBV7-2, the J gene TRBJ2-7; possible D gene TRBD2, 5 bases. CDR1 and CDR2 from the germline V gene are SGHTA and FQGNSA. The CDR3 runs 14 residues. Between the trimmed V and J ends, which lost 5 bases and 2 bases, there was a span of 13 bases.